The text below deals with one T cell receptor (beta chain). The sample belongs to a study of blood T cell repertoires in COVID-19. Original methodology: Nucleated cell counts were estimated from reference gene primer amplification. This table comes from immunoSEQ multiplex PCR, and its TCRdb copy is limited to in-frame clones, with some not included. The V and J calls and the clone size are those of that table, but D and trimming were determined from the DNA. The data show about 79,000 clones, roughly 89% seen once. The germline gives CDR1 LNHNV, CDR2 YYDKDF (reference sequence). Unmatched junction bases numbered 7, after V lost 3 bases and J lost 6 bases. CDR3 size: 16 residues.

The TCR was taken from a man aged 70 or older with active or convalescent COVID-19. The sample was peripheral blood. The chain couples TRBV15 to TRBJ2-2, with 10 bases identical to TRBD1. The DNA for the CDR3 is TGTGCCACCAGCAGGATGACAGGGGGCAGGTCCGGGGAGCTGTTTTTT. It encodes CATSRMTGGRSGELFF.